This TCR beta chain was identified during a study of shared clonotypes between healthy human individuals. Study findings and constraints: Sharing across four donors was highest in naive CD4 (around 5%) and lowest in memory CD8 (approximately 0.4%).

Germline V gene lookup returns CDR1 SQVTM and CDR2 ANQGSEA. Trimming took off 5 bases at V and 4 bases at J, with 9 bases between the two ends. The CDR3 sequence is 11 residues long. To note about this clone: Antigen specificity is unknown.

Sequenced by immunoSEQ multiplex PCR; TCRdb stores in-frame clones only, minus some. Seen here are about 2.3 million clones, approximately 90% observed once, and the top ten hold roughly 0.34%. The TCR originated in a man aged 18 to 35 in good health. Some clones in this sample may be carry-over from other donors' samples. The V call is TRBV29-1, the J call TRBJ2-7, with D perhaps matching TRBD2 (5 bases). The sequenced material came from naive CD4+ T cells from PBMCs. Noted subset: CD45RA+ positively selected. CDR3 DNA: TGCAGCGTTCGGGGTTGGTACGAGCAGTACTTC. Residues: CSVRGWYEQYF.